Below are 30 T cell receptor beta chains sequenced from a single sample in a study of shared clonotypes between healthy human individuals. Sequenced by immunoSEQ multiplex PCR; TCRdb stores in-frame clones only, minus some. The sample lists approximately 940,000 clones; 76% were seen once. Sequences were obtained from memory CD4+ T cells sorted from blood. The subset here: CD45RA-negative fraction. All receptors come from a man between 18 and 35 years old in good health.

Details on this clone: The same CDR3 also results from other DNA sequences found in this sample. The chain combines TRBV6-5 with TRBJ2-3; no clear D. The V end lost 6 bases, the J end lost 2 bases, and 3 bases lay between the germline ends. Germline CDR1 MNHEY, CDR2 SVGAGI. CDR3 length: 11 amino acids. The CDR3 spells CASSNTDTQYF. In DNA, the CDR3 is TGTGCCAGCAGCAACACAGATACGCAGTATTTT.

The rearrangement uses TRBV19 and TRBJ2-7, with unresolved D. Trimming shortened V by 3 bases and J by 12 bases, and 21 bases separated the two germline ends. The CDR3 length is 14 residues. Germline CDR1 LNHDA, CDR2 SQIVND (reference sequence). CDR3 sequence (DNA): TGTGCCAGTAGTATCGGAGACCGCCCCGCGGAACGGTACTTC. It is translated as CASSIGDRPAERYF.

This clone was seen only a few times. The chain recombines TRBV7-2 with TRBJ1-1; D gene unclear. Per the germline V gene, CDR1 is SGHTA and CDR2 is FQGNSA. CDR3 length: 13 amino acids. The ends were cut back, 5 bases at V and 0 bases at J, with 7 bases in the middle. As DNA, the CDR3 is TGTGCCAGCAGCACGTACATGAACACTGAAGCTTTCTTT. Residues: CASSTYMNTEAFF. Full variable domain (outside the CDR3, taken from reference TRBV7-2 and TRBJ1-1): GAGVSQSPSNKVTEKGKDVELRCDPISGHTALYWYRQSLGQGLEFLIYFQGNSAPDKSGLPSDRFSAERTGGSVSTLTIQRTQQEDSAVYLCASSTYMNTEAFFGQGTRLTVV.

This clone was observed a single time. CDR3 sequence: CASSLGQGTDTQYF. The CDR3, as DNA: TGTGCCAGCAGCTTAGGGCAGGGGACAGATACGCAGTATTTT. The chain recombines TRBV7-2 with TRBJ2-3; D possibly corresponds to TRBD1 (6 bases). From germline, CDR1 is SGHTA and CDR2 FQGNSA. The CDR3 is 14 amino acids. V lost 1 base and J lost 3, with 8 bases in between. The full variable domain, rest sourced from reference TRBV7-2 and TRBJ2-3, is GAGVSQSPSNKVTEKGKDVELRCDPISGHTALYWYRQSLGQGLEFLIYFQGNSAPDKSGLPSDRFSAERTGGSVSTLTIQRTQQEDSAVYLCASSLGQGTDTQYFGPGTRLTVL.

The V gene is TRBV18, the J gene TRBJ2-3, with D perhaps TRBD1 (5 bases). The CDR3 runs 16 residues. Deletions cut 1 base from V and 2 bases from J, with 13 bases between. Germline V gene data show CDR1 as KGHSH and CDR2 as LQKENI. CDR3 sequence: CASSPQGPLVTDTQYF. CDR3 sequence (DNA): TGTGCCAGCTCACCACAGGGGCCCTTGGTCACAGATACGCAGTATTTT.

This clone was detected only a few times. The chain employs TRBV6-1 and TRBJ2-5, with a tentative D call TRBD1 (5 bases). The V end was cut by 6 bases, the J end by 2 bases, with 13 bases between. The CDR3 has 14 residues. Germline lookup yields CDR1 MNHNS and CDR2 SASEGT. The CDR3 region has the DNA TGTGCCAGCAGAAGGGGCAGCCAACAAGAGACCCAGTACTTC. Its translation is CASRRGSQQETQYF.

This sequence joins TRBV23-1 and TRBJ2-7, with 7 bases matching TRBD1. TRBV23-1 is identified as an open reading frame with a role that is uncertain. Unmatched junction bases numbered 13, after V lost 0 bases and J lost 2 bases. CDR3 length equals 18 residues. Here the CDR3 DNA reads TGCGCCAGCAGTCAATCGTGCCCTAACCGGGACAGCACCTACGAGCAGTACTTC. This gives the protein CASSQSCPNRDSTYEQYF.

CDR3 nucleotides: TGTGCCAGTAGGGGGTCCGCAACCTACGAGCAGTACTTC. It encodes CASRGSATYEQYF. The gene calls are TRBV19 and TRBJ2-7; D not resolved. Germline CDR1 reads LNHDA; CDR2 reads SQIVND (reference sequence). Trimming left V 6 bases short and J 2 bases short, with 11 bases between. The CDR3 runs to 13 residues.

The chain joins TRBV30 to TRBJ1-1, with a weak D call TRBD1 (5 bases). This CDR3 contains 15 residues. From germline, CDR1 is GTSNPN and CDR2 SVGIG (reference sequence). Trimming pared 4 bases from V and 4 bases from J, leaving 19 bases between. CDR3 sequence: CAWIADTGQRTEAFF. The CDR3 DNA follows: TGTGCCTGGATCGCCGATACAGGCCAACGCACTGAAGCTTTCTTT.

The chain links TRBV28 to TRBJ1-4; 7 bases align to TRBD1. CDR1 and CDR2 from the germline V gene are MDHEN and SYDVKM. The CDR3 consists of 14 residues. With V trimmed by 6 bases and J by 8 bases, 9 bases remained unmatched. CDR3 nucleotides: TGTGCCAGCAGACTTGGACAGGACAAAGAAAAACTGTTTTTT. This codes for CASRLGQDKEKLFF.

This sequence joins TRBV30 and TRBJ1-3; possibly TRBD1 for D (5 bases). Trimming shortened V by 1 base and J by 0 bases, and 13 bases separated the two germline ends. The CDR3 contains 16 residues. Germline loops: CDR1 GTSNPN, CDR2 SVGIG (reference sequence). CDR3 nucleotides: TGTGCCTGGAGTGCCCTCGACAGCACCTCTGGAAACACCATATATTTT. This gives the protein CAWSALDSTSGNTIYF.

This sequence joins TRBV5-1 and TRBJ2-7, with 10 bases fitting TRBD1. V lost 6 bases and J lost 6; bases outside the gene matches: 12. The CDR3 length is 15 residues. Per the germline V gene, CDR1 is SGHRS and CDR2 is YFSETQ. CDR3 sequence (DNA): TGCGCCAGCAACCTCCACGGACAGGGGGACTCCGAGCAGTACTTC. Amino acid sequence: CASNLHGQGDSEQYF.

The chain has TRBV11-2 and TRBJ1-6; D remains unclear. This CDR3 comprises 13 residues. Per germline, CDR1 SGHAT and CDR2 FQNNGV. V was shortened by 1 base and J by 8 bases, with 6 bases between the two germline ends. The CDR3 is CASSLGLDSPLHF. In DNA form, the CDR3 reads TGTGCCAGCAGCTTAGGGTTAGATTCACCCCTCCACTTT.

The sample holds many counts of this clone. Within the sample, other DNA sequences also encode this same CDR3. V usage is TRBV18 and J usage is TRBJ1-1; TRBD1 might be the D (6 bases). Looked up from germline, CDR1 is KGHSH and CDR2 is LQKENI. The CDR3 runs to 14 residues. V was pared by 6 bases and J by 3 bases, with 14 bases between. The CDR3 DNA sequence: TGTGCCAGCTCGCTATTACAGGGAGACACTGAAGCTTTCTTT. Its translation is CASSLLQGDTEAFF.

The chain carries TRBV19 and TRBJ2-5; maybe TRBD2 (5 bases). V was shortened by 3 bases and J by 5 bases, with 7 bases between the two germline ends. Germline CDR1 and CDR2: LNHDA and SQIVND (reference sequence). The CDR3 extends over 12 amino acids. In DNA, the CDR3 is TGTGCCAGTAGTATGGGAGAGGAGACCCAGTACTTC. This gives the protein CASSMGEETQYF.

This chain joins TRBV27 and TRBJ1-1, with no clear D. The CDR3 length is 14 residues. V was trimmed by 3 bases and J by 0 bases, leaving 8 bases between them. Germline V gene sequence: CDR1 MNHEY, CDR2 SMNVEV (reference sequence). The CDR3: CASSLRALNTEAFF. CDR3 DNA sequence: TGTGCCAGCAGTTTGAGGGCGTTGAACACTGAAGCTTTCTTT.

The chain uses TRBV9 and TRBJ2-1; D remains unclear. There are 17 residues in the CDR3. CDR1 is SGDLS, CDR2 YYNGEE, per germline. With 0 bases removed from V and 6 bases from J, the gap between germline ends came to 19 bases. The CDR3 reads CASSVGGGIDPRNEQFF. The CDR3 bases are TGTGCCAGCAGCGTAGGGGGTGGGATTGACCCCCGCAATGAGCAGTTCTTC.

V gene TRBV5-4 combines with J gene TRBJ1-2; D is undetermined. The length of the CDR3 is 16 residues. Germline V gives CDR1 SGHNT, CDR2 YYREEE (reference sequence). The germline V and J ends were trimmed by 4 bases and 8 bases, with 24 bases remaining between them. CDR3 sequence: CASSPPKRIGEYGYTF. For the CDR3, the DNA is TGTGCCAGCAGCCCCCCCAAGCGGATCGGGGAATACGGCTACACCTTC.

The V and J genes are TRBV2 and TRBJ1-6; possible D gene TRBD1, 5 bases. Trimming removed 3 bases at V and 13 bases at J, with 7 bases between. Germline V gives CDR1 SNHLY, CDR2 FYNNEI. This CDR3 spans 11 amino acids. The CDR3 sequence is CASSEGVPLHF. The CDR3 nucleotides read TGTGCCAGCAGTGAGGGGGTTCCCCTCCACTTT. The full variable domain, rest sourced from reference TRBV2 and TRBJ1-6, is EPEVTQTPSHQVTQMGQEVILRCVPISNHLYFYWYRQILGQKVEFLVSFYNNEISEKSEIFDDQFSVERPDGSNFTLKIRSTKLEDSAMYFCASSEGVPLHFGNGTRLTVT.

This chain uses TRBV7-2 with TRBJ2-7; tentatively, D is TRBD2 (7 bases). The CDR3 contains 17 residues. The germline CDR1 and CDR2 sequences are SGHTA and FQGNSA. Trimming left V 1 base short and J 7 bases short, with 23 bases between. Written as DNA, the CDR3 is TGTGCCAGCAGCTTAGGCCCCAACAGGGTCTTAGCGGGTGAGCAGTACTTC. Translated, it gives CASSLGPNRVLAGEQYF.

The genes are TRBV7-2 and TRBJ2-7, with 14 bases aligning to TRBD2. The germline CDR1 and CDR2 sequences are SGHTA and FQGNSA. V trimming: 3 bases; J trimming: 5 bases; junction bases outside the gene matches: 3. The CDR3 runs 15 residues. The CDR3 DNA reads TGTGCCAGCAGCTTGGGACTAGCGGGAGTTGACGAGCAGTACTTC. Amino acids: CASSLGLAGVDEQYF.

V is TRBV5-6 and J is TRBJ2-3, with a tentative D call TRBD2 (6 bases). Trimming took off 1 base at V and 1 base at J, with 13 bases between the two ends. The CDR3 covers 16 residues. Germline-derived CDR1 and CDR2 are SGHDT and YYEEEE. The CDR3: CASSLLSGQGTDTQYF. The CDR3 region has the DNA TGTGCCAGCAGCTTGTTGAGCGGGCAGGGCACAGATACGCAGTATTTT.

The chain recombines TRBV27 with TRBJ1-1; no clear D gene. This CDR3 contains 14 residues. Trimming took off 2 bases at V and 1 base at J, with 8 bases between the two ends. Germline lookup yields CDR1 MNHEY and CDR2 SMNVEV (reference sequence). The CDR3 here is CASSLRSENTEAFF. CDR3 DNA: TGTGCCAGCAGTTTAAGGTCGGAGAACACTGAAGCTTTCTTT.

V gene TRBV5-5 combines with J gene TRBJ1-1, with D maybe TRBD1 (6 bases). Trimming took off 0 bases at V and 6 bases at J, with 15 bases between the two ends. CDR1 SGHKS and CDR2 YYEKEE come from the germline V gene (reference sequence). The CDR3 length is 15 residues. The CDR3 loop reads CASSLEGEENAEAFF. In nucleotides, the CDR3 is TGTGCCAGCAGCTTGGAGGGGGAGGAAAACGCTGAAGCTTTCTTT.

The chain combines TRBV5-6 with TRBJ1-2, with D possibly being TRBD1 (6 bases). CDR1 is SGHDT, CDR2 YYEEEE, per germline. The ends were cut back, 0 bases at V and 7 bases at J, with 13 bases in the middle. The CDR3 runs 14 residues. CDR3 nucleotide sequence: TGTGCCAGCAGCTTGGGCTCAATCAGGGGTGGCTACACCTTC. Translated, it gives CASSLGSIRGGYTF.

The chain employs TRBV30 and TRBJ1-2, with D uncertain. The V end lost 2 bases, the J end lost 2 bases, and 6 bases lay between the germline ends. The V gene's germline CDR1 is GTSNPN and CDR2 SVGIG (reference sequence). The length of the CDR3 is 12 residues. DNA of the CDR3: TGTGCCTGGAGTCCCCAGAACTATGGCTACACCTTC. As protein: CAWSPQNYGYTF.

As regards this clone: Other DNA variants within this sample encode the same CDR3. V gene TRBV18 combines with J gene TRBJ1-4; D unresolved. V lost 5 bases and J lost 3, with 7 bases in between. The germline V gene has CDR1 KGHSH and CDR2 LQKENI. The CDR3 runs to 13 residues. CDR3 sequence: CASSVGSNEKLFF. In nucleotides, the CDR3 is TGTGCCAGCTCAGTAGGATCTAATGAAAAACTGTTTTTT.

The chain couples TRBV28 to TRBJ1-2, with a possible D match to TRBD1 (5 bases). This CDR3 is 14 amino acids long. Germline V CDR1 and CDR2: MDHEN, SYDVKM. V lost 9 bases and J lost 2, with 16 bases in between. The chain's CDR3 is CASHLEGRNYGYTF. The CDR3 DNA reads TGTGCCAGTCATCTCGAGGGGCGCAACTATGGCTACACCTTC.

CDR3 coding DNA: TGTGCCAGCAGTTCCCTGGGACAGGCGGTTGAGGATGGCTACACCTTC. It specifies CASSSLGQAVEDGYTF. This rearrangement joins TRBV27 to TRBJ1-2; 8 nucleotides align to TRBD1. The V and J ends lost 4 bases and 6 bases, in that order; junction bases with no gene match: 13. The V gene's germline CDR1 is MNHEY and CDR2 SMNVEV (reference sequence). The length of the CDR3 is 16 residues.

This clone was counted a few times. The chain uses TRBV5-1 and TRBJ2-3; D unresolved. The germline gives CDR1 SGHRS, CDR2 YFSETQ. The length of the CDR3 is 14 residues. The germline V and J ends were trimmed by 5 bases and 3 bases, with 13 bases remaining between them. CDR3 protein: CASRLEIRTDTQYF. CDR3 in DNA: TGCGCCAGCAGACTGGAGATTCGGACAGATACGCAGTATTTT.